The 14 T cell receptor beta chains below all came from one sample that was sequenced in a study of blood T cell repertoires in COVID-19. The assay was immunoSEQ multiplex PCR, and TCRdb's table has in-frame clones only and misses some. This sample has under 300,000 clones, with more than 75% found just once. Sequencing used PBMCs or T cells enriched from blood (not recorded which). Receptors originate from a woman between 40 and 55 years old with acute COVID-19.

This clone turned up a few times. V usage is TRBV6-4 and J usage is TRBJ2-1; D may be TRBD1 (5 bases). From germline, CDR1 is MRHNA and CDR2 SNTAGT. The CDR3 contains 16 residues. V lost 2 bases and J 5 bases, leaving 16 bases between the germline ends. CDR3 nucleotides: TGTGCCAGCAGTGACCTAGGTTTAGGGGATCACAATGAGCAGTTCTTC. This encodes CASSDLGLGDHNEQFF.

This sequence joins TRBV9 and TRBJ2-2; possible D gene TRBD1, 5 bases. The V end lost 3 bases, the J end lost 7 bases, and 13 bases lay between the germline ends. Looked up from germline, CDR1 is SGDLS and CDR2 is YYNGEE. This CDR3 has 14 residues. CDR3 in DNA: TGTGCCAGCAGCGCGGCAGGGAATGGCGGGGAGCTGTTTTTT. Protein product: CASSAAGNGGELFF.

This clone was found a few times. J is TRBJ2-7 and V is TRBV15; TRBD1 is a possible D gene (5 bases). Trimming shortened V by 5 bases and J by 5 bases, and 16 bases separated the two germline ends. The CDR3 is 14 amino acids. Germline CDR1 reads LNHNV; CDR2 reads YYDKDF (reference sequence). DNA for the CDR3: TGTGCCACCAGCTCCCGAAGGGGCGGCCACGAGCAGTACTTC. Translation gives CATSSRRGGHEQYF. Full variable domain (rest looked up from reference TRBV15 and TRBJ2-7): DAMVIQNPRYQVTQFGKPVTLSCSQTLNHNVMYWYQQKSSQAPKLLFHYYDKDFNNEADTPDNFQSRRPNTSFCFLDIRSPGLGDTAMYLCATSSRRGGHEQYFGPGTRLTVT.

In its sample, this clone was seen a few times. The V and J genes are TRBV7-9 and TRBJ1-2, with 7 bases aligning to TRBD1. The CDR3 runs 14 residues. The germline CDR1 and CDR2 sequences are SEHNR and FQNEAQ (reference sequence). V was pared by 6 bases and J by 3 bases, with 7 bases of the junction left unmatched. The CDR3, as DNA: TGTGCCAGCAGACAAGGGGGCGCGGACTATGGCTACACCTTC. Its translation is CASRQGGADYGYTF.

The chain carries TRBV11-2 and TRBJ2-7; 8 bases match TRBD1. This CDR3 is built from 18 residues. J gave up 7 bases and V 4 bases, and 21 bases lay outside the gene matches. Germline V gene sequence: CDR1 SGHAT, CDR2 FQNNGV. CDR3: CASSSYSARDRPKEEQYF. The CDR3 bases are TGTGCCAGCAGCTCCTATTCCGCCAGGGACAGGCCGAAGGAAGAGCAGTACTTC.

V and J are TRBV29-1 and TRBJ2-1; a possible D gene is TRBD1 (6 bases). CDR1 and CDR2 (germline): SQVTM, ANQGSEA. The CDR3 has 14 residues. The V end lost 7 bases, the J end lost 6 bases, and 19 bases lay between the germline ends. CDR3: CSARTVLDVNEQFF. The DNA of the CDR3 is TGCAGCGCAAGGACAGTTCTGGACGTCAATGAGCAGTTCTTC.

The V gene is TRBV5-1, the J gene TRBJ2-2; D not resolved. Germline V gene lookup returns CDR1 SGHRS and CDR2 YFSETQ. V was pared by 5 bases and J by 0 bases, with 11 bases between. The CDR3 covers 15 residues. Written as DNA, the CDR3 is TGCGCCAGCAGGGGCTCTACCGCGAACACCGGGGAGCTGTTTTTT. Its protein is CASRGSTANTGELFF.

CDR3 protein: CASSTEGLNSYNEQFF. CDR3 DNA sequence: TGCGCCAGCAGCACAGAGGGACTCAACTCCTACAATGAGCAGTTCTTC. The V gene is TRBV4-1, the J gene TRBJ2-1, with D perhaps TRBD2 (6 bases). Trimming removed 5 bases at V and 0 bases at J, with 14 bases between. Germline lookup yields CDR1 MGHRA and CDR2 YSYEKL. This CDR3 has 16 amino acids.

This clone was seen a single time. The chain combines TRBV18 with TRBJ1-1; 8 bases align to TRBD1. V gave up 3 bases and J gave up 6 bases; unmatched junction bases: 3. CDR1 and CDR2 (germline): KGHSH, LQKENI. This CDR3 region has 13 residues. The CDR3 protein is CASSPKQGAEAFF. CDR3 DNA: TGTGCCAGCTCACCGAAACAGGGGGCTGAAGCTTTCTTT.

This chain joins TRBV15 and TRBJ2-5; tentative D call: TRBD1 (5 bases). Germline CDR1 is LNHNV and CDR2 is YYDKDF (reference sequence). The CDR3 is 14 residues long. V was shortened by 3 bases and J by 3 bases, with 11 bases between the two germline ends. The CDR3 coding sequence is TGTGCCACCAGCAGGAATAGGGGAAAAGAGACCCAGTACTTC. As protein: CATSRNRGKETQYF.

V usage is TRBV3-1 (or the pseudogene TRBV3-2) and J usage is TRBJ1-3; D gene ambiguous. In germline, CDR1 is LGHDT, CDR2 YNNKEL (reference sequence). Trimming shortened V by 0 bases and J by 1 base, and 13 bases separated the two germline ends. There are 17 residues in the CDR3. Here the CDR3 DNA reads TGTGCCAGCAGCCAAGAAGTTGGCGGATTTTCTGGAAACACCATATATTTT. Protein product: CASSQEVGGFSGNTIYF.

For the CDR3, the DNA is TGTGCCAGCAGTGAGGGGCATAACTACGAGCAGTACTTC. This sequence encodes CASSEGHNYEQYF. The chain joins TRBV2 to TRBJ2-7, with a possible D match to TRBD1 (5 bases). The CDR3 is made up of 13 amino acids. V lost 3 bases, J lost 3 bases, and 9 bases lay in between. The germline gives CDR1 SNHLY, CDR2 FYNNEI.

This clone was seen more than once but under ten times. The J gene is TRBJ2-1, the V gene TRBV28; TRBD2 agrees at 11 bases. The CDR3 is made up of 12 amino acids. V shed 8 bases and J 16 bases; nucleotides not matched to a gene: 10. Germline assignment: CDR1 MDHEN and CDR2 SYDVKM. CDR3 nucleotides: TGTGCCAGCGCCCGCCTAGCGGGAGGATATTTCTTC. Protein product: CASARLAGGYFF.

This clone has just one count. CDR3 protein: CASSSGGNEQFF. CDR3 bases: TGTGCCAGCAGTTCGGGGGGTAATGAGCAGTTCTTC. This chain links TRBV12-3 or TRBV12-4 with TRBJ2-1; 7 bases are shared with TRBD2. The CDR3 loop spans 12 amino acids. The junction had 1 base not matched to a gene; V was cut back by 4 bases and J by 7 bases.